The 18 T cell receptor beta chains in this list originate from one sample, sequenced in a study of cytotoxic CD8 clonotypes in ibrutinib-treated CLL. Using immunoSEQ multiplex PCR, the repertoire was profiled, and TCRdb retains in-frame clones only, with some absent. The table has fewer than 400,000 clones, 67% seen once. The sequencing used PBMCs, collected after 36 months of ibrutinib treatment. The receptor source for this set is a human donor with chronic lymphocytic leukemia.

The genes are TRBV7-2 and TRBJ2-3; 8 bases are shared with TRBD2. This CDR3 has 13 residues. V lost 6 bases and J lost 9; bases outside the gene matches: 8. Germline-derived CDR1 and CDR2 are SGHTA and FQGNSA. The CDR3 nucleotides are TGTGCCAGCAGGCAGATAGCGGGGCGAACGCAGTATTTT. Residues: CASRQIAGRTQYF.

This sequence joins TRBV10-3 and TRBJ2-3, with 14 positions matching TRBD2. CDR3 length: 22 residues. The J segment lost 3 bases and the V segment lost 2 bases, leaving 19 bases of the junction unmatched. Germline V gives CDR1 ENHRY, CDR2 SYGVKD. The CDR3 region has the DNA TGTGCCATCAGTGAGCCAATTTCGCTCGACTTGTGGACTAGCGGGAGGACAGATACGCAGTATTTT. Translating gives CAISEPISLDLWTSGRTDTQYF.

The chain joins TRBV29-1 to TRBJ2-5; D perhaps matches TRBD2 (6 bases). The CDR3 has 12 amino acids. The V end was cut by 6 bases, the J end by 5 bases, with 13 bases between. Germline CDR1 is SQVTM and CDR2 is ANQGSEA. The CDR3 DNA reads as TGCAGCGTGGAAACGGGGAGGGAGACCCAGTACTTC. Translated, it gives CSVETGRETQYF.

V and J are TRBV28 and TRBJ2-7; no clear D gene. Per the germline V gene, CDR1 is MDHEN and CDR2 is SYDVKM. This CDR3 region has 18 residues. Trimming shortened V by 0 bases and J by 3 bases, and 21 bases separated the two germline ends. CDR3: CASSLWGNTPGGVYEQYF. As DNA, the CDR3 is TGTGCCAGCAGTTTATGGGGGAACACCCCAGGTGGGGTCTACGAGCAGTACTTC.

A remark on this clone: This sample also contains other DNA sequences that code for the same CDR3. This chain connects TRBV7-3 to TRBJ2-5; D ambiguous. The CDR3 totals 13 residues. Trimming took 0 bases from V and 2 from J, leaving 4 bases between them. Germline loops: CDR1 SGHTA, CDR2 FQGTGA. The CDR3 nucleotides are TGTGCCAGCAGCTTAACCAGACAAGAGACCCAGTACTTC. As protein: CASSLTRQETQYF. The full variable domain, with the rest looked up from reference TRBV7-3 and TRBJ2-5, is GAGVSQTPSNKVTEKGKYVELRCDPISGHTALYWYRQSLGQGPEFLIYFQGTGAADDSGLPNDRFFAVRPEGSVSTLKIQRTERGDSAVYLCASSLTRQETQYFGPGTRLLVL.

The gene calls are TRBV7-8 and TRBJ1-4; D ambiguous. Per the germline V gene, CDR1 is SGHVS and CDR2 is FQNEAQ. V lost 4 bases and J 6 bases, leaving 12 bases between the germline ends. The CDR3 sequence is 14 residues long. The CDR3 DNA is TGTGCCAGCAGCTCTCCCCGGCCCCATGAAAAACTGTTTTTT. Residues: CASSSPRPHEKLFF.

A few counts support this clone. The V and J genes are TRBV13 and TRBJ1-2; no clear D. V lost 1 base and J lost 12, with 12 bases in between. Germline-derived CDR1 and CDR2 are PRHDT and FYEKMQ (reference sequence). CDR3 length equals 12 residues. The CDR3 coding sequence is TGTGCCAGCAGCTTAGCCTGGGAATCCGACACCTTC. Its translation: CASSLAWESDTF.

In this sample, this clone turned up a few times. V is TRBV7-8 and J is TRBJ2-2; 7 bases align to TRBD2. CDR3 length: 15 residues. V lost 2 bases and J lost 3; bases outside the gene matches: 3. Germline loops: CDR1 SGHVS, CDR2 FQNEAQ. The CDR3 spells CASSLTSGDTGELFF. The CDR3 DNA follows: TGTGCCAGCAGCTTAACGAGCGGGGACACCGGGGAGCTGTTTTTT.

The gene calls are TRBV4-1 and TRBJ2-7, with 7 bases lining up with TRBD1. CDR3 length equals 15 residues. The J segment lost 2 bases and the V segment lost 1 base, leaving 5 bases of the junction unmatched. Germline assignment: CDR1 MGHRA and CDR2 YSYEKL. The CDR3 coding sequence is TGCGCCAGCAGCCAAGTTATGACAGGGACCTACGAGCAGTACTTC. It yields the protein CASSQVMTGTYEQYF.

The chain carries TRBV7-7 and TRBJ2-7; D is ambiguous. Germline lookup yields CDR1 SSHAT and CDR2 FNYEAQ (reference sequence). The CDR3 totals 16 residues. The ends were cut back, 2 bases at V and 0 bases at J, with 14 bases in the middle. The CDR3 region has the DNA TGTGCCAGCAGCTTATTCTGTCCTAGAGACTCCTACGAGCAGTACTTC. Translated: CASSLFCPRDSYEQYF.

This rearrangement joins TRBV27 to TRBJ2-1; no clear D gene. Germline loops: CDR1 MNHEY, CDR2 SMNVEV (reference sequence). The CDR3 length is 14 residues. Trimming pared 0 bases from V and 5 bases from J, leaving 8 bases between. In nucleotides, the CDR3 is TGTGCCAGCAGTTTATCGACTTCGAACAATGAGCAGTTCTTC. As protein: CASSLSTSNNEQFF.

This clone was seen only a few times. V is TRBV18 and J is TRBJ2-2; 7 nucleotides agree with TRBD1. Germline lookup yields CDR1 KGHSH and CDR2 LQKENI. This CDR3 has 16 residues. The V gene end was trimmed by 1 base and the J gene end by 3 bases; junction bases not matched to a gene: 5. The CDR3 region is CASSPLRGQYTGELFF. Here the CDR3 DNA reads TGTGCCAGCTCACCACTCCGGGGACAGTACACCGGGGAGCTGTTTTTT.

The CDR3 sequence is CASSWDRGNEQYF. The CDR3 DNA reads as TGTGCCAGCAGTTGGGACAGGGGTAACGAGCAGTACTTC. The rearrangement links TRBV27 to TRBJ2-7; 10 nucleotides line up with TRBD1. Germline CDR1 and CDR2: MNHEY and SMNVEV (reference sequence). The CDR3 contains 13 residues. V gave up 4 bases and J gave up 5 bases; unmatched junction bases: 2.

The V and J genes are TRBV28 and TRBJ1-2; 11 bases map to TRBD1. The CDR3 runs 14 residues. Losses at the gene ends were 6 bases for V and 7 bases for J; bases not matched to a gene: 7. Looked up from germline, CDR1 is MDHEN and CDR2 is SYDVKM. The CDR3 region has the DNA TGTGCCAGCAGGCCGGGGACAGGGGGGTTTGGCTACACCTTC. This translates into CASRPGTGGFGYTF.

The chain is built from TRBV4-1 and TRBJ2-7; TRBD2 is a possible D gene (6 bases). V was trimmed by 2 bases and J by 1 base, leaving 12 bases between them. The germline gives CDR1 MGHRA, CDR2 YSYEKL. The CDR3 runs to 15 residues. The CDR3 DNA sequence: TGCGCCAGCAGCCAATTCCCCGGGGGTTCCTACGAGCAGTACTTC. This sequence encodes CASSQFPGGSYEQYF.

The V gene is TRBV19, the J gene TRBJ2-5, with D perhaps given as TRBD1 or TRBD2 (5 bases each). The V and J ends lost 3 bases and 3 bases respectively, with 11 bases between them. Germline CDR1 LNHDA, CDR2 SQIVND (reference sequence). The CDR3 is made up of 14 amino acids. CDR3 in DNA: TGTGCCAGTAGTATGGGACGGTTAGAAGAGACCCAGTACTTC. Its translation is CASSMGRLEETQYF.

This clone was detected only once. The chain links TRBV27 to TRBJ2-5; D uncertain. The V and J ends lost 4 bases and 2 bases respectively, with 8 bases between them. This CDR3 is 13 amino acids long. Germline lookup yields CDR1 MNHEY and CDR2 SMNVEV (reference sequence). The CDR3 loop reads CASSWRGQETQYF. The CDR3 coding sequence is TGTGCCAGCAGTTGGAGAGGTCAAGAGACCCAGTACTTC.

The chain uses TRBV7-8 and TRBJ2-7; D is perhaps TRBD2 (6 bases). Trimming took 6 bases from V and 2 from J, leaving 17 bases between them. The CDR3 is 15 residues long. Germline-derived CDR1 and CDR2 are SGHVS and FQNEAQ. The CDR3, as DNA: TGTGCCAGCAGGCCGAGGAGGGGAGACCCCTACGAGCAGTACTTC. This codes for CASRPRRGDPYEQYF.